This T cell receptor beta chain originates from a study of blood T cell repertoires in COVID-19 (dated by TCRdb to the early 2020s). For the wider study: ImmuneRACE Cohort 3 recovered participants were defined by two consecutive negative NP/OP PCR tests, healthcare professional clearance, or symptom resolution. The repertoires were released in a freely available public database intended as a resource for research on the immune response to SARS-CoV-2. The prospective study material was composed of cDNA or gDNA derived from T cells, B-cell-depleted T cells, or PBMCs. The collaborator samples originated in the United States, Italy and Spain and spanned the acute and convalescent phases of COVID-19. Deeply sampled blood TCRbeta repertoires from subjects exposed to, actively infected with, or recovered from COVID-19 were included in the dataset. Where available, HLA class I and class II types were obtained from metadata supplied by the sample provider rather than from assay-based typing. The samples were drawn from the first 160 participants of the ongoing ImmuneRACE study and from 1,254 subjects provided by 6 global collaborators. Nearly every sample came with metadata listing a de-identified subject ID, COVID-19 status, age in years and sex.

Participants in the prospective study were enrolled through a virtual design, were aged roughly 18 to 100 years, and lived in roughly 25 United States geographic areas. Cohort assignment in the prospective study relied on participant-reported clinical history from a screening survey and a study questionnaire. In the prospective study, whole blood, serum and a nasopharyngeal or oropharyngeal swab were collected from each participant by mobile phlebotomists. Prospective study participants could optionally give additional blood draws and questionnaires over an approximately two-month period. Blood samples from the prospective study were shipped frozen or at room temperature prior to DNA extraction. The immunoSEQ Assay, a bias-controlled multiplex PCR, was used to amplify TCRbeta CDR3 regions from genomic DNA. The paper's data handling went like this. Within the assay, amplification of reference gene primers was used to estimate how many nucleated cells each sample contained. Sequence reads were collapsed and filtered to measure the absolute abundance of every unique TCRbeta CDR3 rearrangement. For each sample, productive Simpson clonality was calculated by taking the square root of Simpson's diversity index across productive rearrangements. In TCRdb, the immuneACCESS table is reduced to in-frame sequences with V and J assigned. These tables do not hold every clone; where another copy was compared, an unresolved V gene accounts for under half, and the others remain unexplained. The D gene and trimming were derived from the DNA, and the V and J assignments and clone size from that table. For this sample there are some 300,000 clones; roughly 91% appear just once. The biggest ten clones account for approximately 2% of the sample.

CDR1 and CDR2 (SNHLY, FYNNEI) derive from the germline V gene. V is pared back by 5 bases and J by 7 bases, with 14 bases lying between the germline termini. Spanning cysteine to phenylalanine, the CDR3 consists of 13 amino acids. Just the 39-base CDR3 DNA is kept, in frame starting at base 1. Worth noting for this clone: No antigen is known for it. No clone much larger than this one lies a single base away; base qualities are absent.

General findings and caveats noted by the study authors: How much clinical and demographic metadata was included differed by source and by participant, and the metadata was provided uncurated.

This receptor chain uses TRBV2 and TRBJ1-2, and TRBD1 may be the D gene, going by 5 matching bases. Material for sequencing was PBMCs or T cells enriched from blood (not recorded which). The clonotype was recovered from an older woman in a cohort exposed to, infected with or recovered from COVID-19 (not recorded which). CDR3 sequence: CASSTDSAFGYTF. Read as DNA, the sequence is TGTGCCAGCAGTACTGACAGTGCCTTTGGCTACACCTTC.